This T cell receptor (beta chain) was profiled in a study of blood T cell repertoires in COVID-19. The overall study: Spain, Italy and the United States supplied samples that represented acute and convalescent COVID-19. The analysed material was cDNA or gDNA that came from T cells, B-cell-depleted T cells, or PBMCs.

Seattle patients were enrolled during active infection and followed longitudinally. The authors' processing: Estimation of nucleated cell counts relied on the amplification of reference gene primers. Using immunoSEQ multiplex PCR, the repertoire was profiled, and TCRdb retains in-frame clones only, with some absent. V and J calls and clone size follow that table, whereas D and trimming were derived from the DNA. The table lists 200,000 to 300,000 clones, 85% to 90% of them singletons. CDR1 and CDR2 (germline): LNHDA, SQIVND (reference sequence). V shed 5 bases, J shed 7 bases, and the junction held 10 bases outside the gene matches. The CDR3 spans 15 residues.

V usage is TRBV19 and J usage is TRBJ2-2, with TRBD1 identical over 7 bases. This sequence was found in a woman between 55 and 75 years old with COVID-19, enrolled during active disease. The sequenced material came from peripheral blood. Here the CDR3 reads CASSPDRARGGELFF. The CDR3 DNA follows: TGTGCCAGTAGTCCCGACAGGGCCAGGGGCGGGGAGCTGTTTTTT.